This T cell receptor beta chain was sequenced for a study of regulatory T cells in long-lasting Graves disease (dated by TCRdb to the early 2020s). The study in broad terms: Newly diagnosed Graves' disease patients had taken antithyroid drugs for less than 3 months. Peripheral blood TCR sequencing and RNA sequencing compared persistent Graves' disease patients with newly diagnosed Graves' disease patients. The study was conducted in China and was registered as a clinical trial. A total of some 33 samples were covered by TCR sequencing, comprising 13 persistent and around 20 newly diagnosed Graves' disease patients.

This clonotype has ten or more counts. Its antigen is unknown. The sample holds no much larger clone one base away, and base qualities are not on file. Study-wide findings and limitations: The authors acknowledged the small sample size as a limitation that may reduce accuracy. A larger number of public clonotypes was shared among persistent patients (over 2,500) than among newly diagnosed patients (over 850). Preferential use of TRBV28, TRBJ1-2 and TRBJ2-5 was observed in persistent disease, whereas TRBV20-1 and TRBJ2-1 were favored in newly diagnosed disease. Peripheral blood alone was examined, since thyroid tissue, which constituted the primary lesion, could not be accessed. Compared with newly diagnosed patients, persistent Graves' disease patients had lower TCR Shannon entropy and fewer highly expanded clones, which suggests clonal expansion. Sequencing and analysis were restricted to the TCR beta chain.

From the cysteine through the phenylalanine, the CDR3 covers 15 amino acids. The read is trimmed to its CDR3 DNA, 45 bases read in frame from base 1. CDR1 and CDR2 are drawn from the germline V gene: SNHLY, FYNNEI. Unmatched junction bases come to 10, with V trimmed by 7 bases and J by 8 bases. Library generation was performed with multiplex PCR. Sequencing relied on an Illumina HiSeq 4000. CDR3 regions were amplified by Arm-PCR with iRepertoire HTBI primers to construct TCR beta libraries. Before sequencing, the PCR products underwent gel purification. On the study's bioinformatics: Gene usage analysis of CDR3 amino acid clonotypes used the 50 to 70 TRBV and about 15 TRBJ segments found across samples. COPE and FqMerger were used to merge the filtered high-quality paired reads into contigs. BLAST was used to align contigs to the IMGT TRBV, TRBD and TRBJ reference genes, and CDR3 was defined following IMGT. Any clonotype with a frequency above 0.1% was counted as a highly expanded clone. Shannon entropy served as the measure of repertoire diversity, while the Gini coefficient captured V-J evenness. Clonotypes shared by more than one individual were considered public. TCRdb redid the processing of the public reads, applying fastp at Q25 and MiXCR, and retained in-frame beta chains. One record per CDR3 amino acid sequence lists the most common genes and DNA. Clone size and V and J calls follow TCRdb, not the original study. The table for this sample lists 300,000 to 400,000 distinct CDR3 sequences; roughly 17% of them were counted only once. The top ten clonotypes cover 30% of the sample.

The time point label corresponds to: newly diagnosed GD, antithyroid drugs for less than 3 months. For both TCR sequencing and RNA sequencing, RNA was extracted from PBMCs in TRIzol. The diagnosis of Graves' disease followed American Thyroid Association guidelines. Patients were recruited from an endocrinology department in Xi'an, China. Each patient gave approximately 9.7 milliliters of peripheral blood, collected in an EDTA anticoagulant tube. Ficoll Paque Plus density gradient separation was used to isolate PBMCs, and no further T cell sorting was done. An Agilent 2100 Bioanalyzer and agarose gel were used to check RNA quality, and a NanoDrop 2000 was used to measure RNA concentration. These same data were also listed under a study on T cells in Graves' hyperthyroidism and ophthalmopathy. In that second paper, the authors write: Stable Graves' hyperthyroidism was defined as no progression to ophthalmopathy during 18 months of follow-up. Hyperthyroidism patients were newly diagnosed, had a disease duration of under 2 months, and were aged 18 to 65 years. Patients with uncontrolled infections, other autoimmune diseases, pregnancy or lactation were excluded. Diagnoses were based on clinical symptoms, serum thyroxine and TRAb, thyroid ultrasound and orbital computed tomography. The first round of RT-PCR for the TCR CDR3 was performed with the HTBI primer set and the Qiagen OneStep RT-PCR kit. Most expanded thyroid clonotypes (frequency above 0.001) were also found in blood, which suggests that blood repertoires may mirror thyroid immune responses. Ophthalmopathy was separated from stable hyperthyroidism by a 13 V-J signature model, with 85% to 90% sensitivity and 81% to 83% specificity obtained in cross-validation and 80%/75% obtained in testing. In validation, the model predicted progression to ophthalmopathy with around 71% sensitivity and 72% to 85% specificity, a median of around six months before onset. To identify TCR V-J signatures that set the groups apart, the researchers used a discovery cohort of approximately 98 patients, made up of 40 to 45 with Graves' ophthalmopathy and about 60 with stable Graves' hyperthyroidism. Whether ophthalmopathy could be predicted prospectively was tested in an independent validation cohort made up of 18 to 20 hyperthyroidism patients plus 17 patients who later progressed to ophthalmopathy. The 100 or so discovery patients were divided at random into training and test sets in a 7:3 ratio. Thyroid tissue and blood T-cell repertoires from about six Graves' hyperthyroidism patients were also compared in the study. Following sampling, methimazole starting at 30 mg daily was given to hyperthyroidism patients, and high-dose intravenous methylprednisolone was given to ophthalmopathy patients. Libraries were constructed in a second round of multiplex PCR, after which size selection and purification were carried out. Libraries were sequenced paired-end with 100 bp reads on an Illumina HiSeq2000. SOAPnuke was used to process the raw data, throwing out any read that contained adapters or uncalled bases, had a mean Phred below 15, or lacked an exact constant-primer or identifier match. High-quality paired reads were merged with COPE v1.2.5, and unique nucleotide sequences were defined as clonotypes. MiTCR v1.1 was used to align the clonotypes against IMGT TRBV, TRBD and TRBJ reference segments. The analysis included only V-J combinations with a frequency above 0.0001, which together covered approximately 99% of the repertoires. A TCS score was defined as the ratio of F50 (clonal expansion) to E x V (chaos), with BLOSUM62-based TCRdist applied between CDR3 peptides within each V-J. Welch's t-statistics and random forest reduced around 550 V-J features to roughly 13, which were used in a naive Bayes classifier (R e1071). Sample size was not statistically predetermined, and blinding of investigators to group allocation was not performed. The paper reports TCR Vbeta CDR3 sequencing of fewer than 150 peripheral blood samples: some 41 ophthalmopathy, under 85 hyperthyroidism and roughly 17 progressor patients.

The chain links TRBV2 with TRBJ1-4, and 10 junction bases match TRBD1. The material was peripheral blood mononuclear cells (PBMCs), obtained at new diagnosis, from a patient treated with antithyroid drugs. This TCR was sampled from a man aged 35 to 55 with Graves disease. Donor details come from another sample of the same person, matched by shared clones. CDR3 region: CASIRPDRGGEKLFF. Here is the DNA: TGTGCCAGCATTAGACCGGACAGGGGGGGCGAAAAACTGTTTTTT.